This TCR beta chain was retrieved from a study of cytomegalovirus exposure and HLA in healthy donors. Findings of the study overall: As was reported, the classifier diagnosed cytomegalovirus status with high specificity and sensitivity. Being indistinguishable, some V segments were excluded, TRBV6-2 and TRBV6-3 among them.

The PCR employed 60 Vbeta primers together with 13 Jbeta primers. Sequenced by immunoSEQ multiplex PCR; TCRdb stores in-frame clones only, minus some. The sample has about 57,000 clones; 65% to 90% are singletons. On this clone: What it binds is not known.

CDR3 length: 16 amino acids. V was pared by 5 bases and J by 8 bases, with 14 bases of the junction left unmatched. Germline CDR1 and CDR2: SGHTA and FQGNSA. This receptor was identified in a young man in good health and CMV-seronegative. V usage is TRBV7-2 and J usage is TRBJ2-1; 8 positions match TRBD1. Sequencing was done on a sample of PBMCs. The CDR3 DNA reads as TGTGCCAGCAGCCTCTGGGACAGGTCTTTCGCCGATGAGCAGTTCTTC. Protein sequence: CASSLWDRSFADEQFF.